Detailed here is one T cell receptor beta chain. Its specificity is not known. The CDR3 is made up of 15 amino acids. Trimming cost V 2 bases and J 3 bases; bases outside gene matches: 5. CDR1 and CDR2 (germline): MDHEN, SYDVKM. This specimen belongs to a study of shared clonotypes between healthy human individuals. Study details: The study used three CD4 naive, three CD4 memory, two CD8 naive and one CD8 memory plate per donor.

Study results and caveats: Clonotypes that were shared across a handful of donors made up about 5.1% of naive CD4 clonotypes. Compared with memory subsets, naive subsets generally had larger estimated richness. Despite large depth, sorted-subset datasets appeared incompletely sequenced.

TCRdb's table, derived via immunoSEQ multiplex PCR, lists solely in-frame clones and lacks some. Of approximately 1,000,000 clones listed, around 78% are singletons. The sequenced material came from memory CD4+ T cells from PBMCs. Subset indicated: CD45RA-negative fraction. J is TRBJ2-7 and V is TRBV28, with 9 bases lining up with TRBD1. The clonotype originates from a man between 18 and 29 years old in good health. Some clones in this sample may be carry-over from other donors' samples. CDR3 protein: CASSLVGQGIYEQYF. The CDR3 DNA follows: TGTGCCAGCAGTTTAGTAGGACAGGGGATCTACGAGCAGTACTTC.